Listed here is a single T cell receptor beta chain. These data are taken from a study of shared clonotypes between healthy human individuals. Libraries were prepared by immunoSEQ multiplex PCR; TCRdb keeps only in-frame clonotypes and omits some of them. The table lists more than 1 million clones, roughly 74% of them singletons. The source of this sequence is a man aged 18 to 30 in good health. Some clones in this sample may be carry-over from other donors' samples. The sequencing input was memory CD4+ T cells from PBMCs. Subset described: CD45RA-negative fraction.

The DNA of the CDR3 is TGCAGCGGAGATTCCACAGATACGCAGTATTTT. Translated, it gives CSGDSTDTQYF. The rearrangement links TRBV29-1 to TRBJ2-3; D gene uncertain. The CDR3 loop spans 11 amino acids. V was cut by 7 bases and J by 2 bases, with 7 bases left in between. CDR1 is SQVTM and CDR2 is ANQGSEA in the germline V gene.